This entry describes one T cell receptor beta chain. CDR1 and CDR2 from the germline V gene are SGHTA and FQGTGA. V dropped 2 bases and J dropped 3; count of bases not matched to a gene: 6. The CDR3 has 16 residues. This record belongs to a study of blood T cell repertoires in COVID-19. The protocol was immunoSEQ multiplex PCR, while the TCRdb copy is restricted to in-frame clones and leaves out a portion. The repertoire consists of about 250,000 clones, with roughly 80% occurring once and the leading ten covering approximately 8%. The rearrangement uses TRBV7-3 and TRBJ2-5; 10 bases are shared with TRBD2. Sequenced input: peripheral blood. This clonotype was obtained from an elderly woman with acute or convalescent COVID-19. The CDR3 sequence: CASSLLSLAGEETQYF. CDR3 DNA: TGTGCCAGCAGCTTATTGTCGCTAGCGGGAGAAGAGACCCAGTACTTC.